Listed here are 9 T cell receptor beta chains from one sample, sequenced in a study of control samples from healthy donors and cancer patients. TCRdb keeps only in-frame clones here, not all; method: immunoSEQ multiplex PCR. The listing contains approximately 190,000 clones. Material for sequencing was blood. The receptors were sampled from a woman aged 25 to 39 in good health.

The chain carries TRBV9 and TRBJ2-5, with D possibly TRBD1 on 7 matching bases. The V and J ends lost 0 bases and 2 bases respectively, with 14 bases between them. Per the germline V gene, CDR1 is SGDLS and CDR2 is YYNGEE. The CDR3 has 16 residues. This chain's CDR3 is CASSVGVRGAQETQYF. The CDR3 region has the DNA TGTGCCAGCAGCGTAGGGGTCAGGGGGGCGCAAGAGACCCAGTACTTC.

The genes are TRBV5-5 and TRBJ1-5, with D perhaps TRBD1 (5 bases). The ends were cut back, 2 bases at V and 0 bases at J, with 15 bases in the middle. The CDR3 is 17 residues long. Germline V CDR1 and CDR2: SGHKS, YYEKEE (reference sequence). CDR3 amino acids: CASSFSPIGVSNQPQHF. CDR3 nucleotide sequence: TGTGCCAGCAGCTTTAGCCCCATAGGGGTTAGCAATCAGCCCCAGCATTTT.

The chain couples TRBV7-2 to TRBJ1-2; 7 nucleotides agree with TRBD1. V lost 5 bases to trimming and J lost 5 bases; unmatched junction nucleotides: 8. The CDR3 has 14 residues. Germline V gene lookup returns CDR1 SGHTA and CDR2 FQGNSA. CDR3 region: CASSPRRQGYGYTF. The DNA of the CDR3 is TGTGCCAGCAGCCCTCGGCGACAGGGATATGGCTACACCTTC.

V and J are TRBV3-1 (or the pseudogene TRBV3-2) and TRBJ1-4, with a possible D match to TRBD1 (6 bases). Germline V gives CDR1 LGHDT, CDR2 YNNKEL (reference sequence). The CDR3 consists of 17 residues. With 3 bases removed from V and 8 bases from J, the gap between germline ends came to 22 bases. CDR3 sequence reads: CASSQSGTPGGGEKLFF. The DNA for the CDR3 is TGTGCCAGCAGCCAGTCAGGGACGCCCGGCGGGGGCGAAAAACTGTTTTTT.

This chain links TRBV6-5 with TRBJ1-1; D is ambiguous. Trimming pared 4 bases from V and 0 bases from J, leaving 12 bases between. The CDR3 is 15 amino acids. In germline, CDR1 is MNHEY, CDR2 SVGAGI. CDR3 DNA: TGTGCCAGCAGTTTCTCCGGACGCCTGAACACTGAAGCTTTCTTT. This sequence encodes CASSFSGRLNTEAFF.

V gene TRBV24-1 combines with J gene TRBJ1-5, with D maybe TRBD1 (6 bases). From germline, CDR1 is KGHDR and CDR2 SFDVKD. The CDR3 is 14 residues long. V dropped 10 bases and J dropped 4 bases, with 16 bases sitting between them. DNA of the CDR3: TGTGCCACGGCTACAGGGCCCTCTAATCAGCCCCAGCATTTT. Residues: CATATGPSNQPQHF.

This chain joins TRBV5-5 and TRBJ2-7; D not certain. This CDR3 contains 13 residues. V gave up 0 bases and J gave up 2 bases, with 6 bases separating them. CDR1 is SGHKS and CDR2 is YYEKEE in the germline V gene (reference sequence). CDR3 protein: CASSLEHTYEQYF. For the CDR3, the DNA is TGTGCCAGCAGCTTGGAGCACACCTACGAGCAGTACTTC.

This chain connects TRBV15 to TRBJ2-3; the D is unclear. The V and J ends lost 0 bases and 6 bases respectively, with 13 bases between them. CDR3 size: 15 residues. Germline V lookup: CDR1 LNHNV, CDR2 YYDKDF (reference sequence). This CDR3 reads CATSREQDLGDTQYF. CDR3 bases: TGTGCCACCAGCAGAGAGCAGGATTTGGGGGATACGCAGTATTTT.

J is TRBJ1-3 and V is TRBV5-4; 10 bases are shared with TRBD1. The ends lost 4 bases at V and 2 bases at J; junction bases unmatched: 3. CDR3 length: 15 amino acids. Germline V CDR1 and CDR2: SGHNT, YYREEE (reference sequence). The CDR3 sequence is CASSADRGPGNTIYF. Here the CDR3 DNA reads TGTGCCAGCAGCGCAGACAGGGGGCCTGGAAACACCATATATTTT.